This T cell receptor (beta chain) came from a study of blood T cell repertoires in COVID-19. Method: immunoSEQ multiplex PCR; TCRdb's copy keeps in-frame clones and lacks some. The sample consists of a few hundred thousand clones, roughly 85% of them appearing once. The CDR3 consists of 16 residues. The V end lost 0 bases, the J end lost 8 bases, and 20 bases lay between the germline ends. Germline assignment: CDR1 SGHRS and CDR2 YFSETQ. The J gene is TRBJ1-1, the V gene TRBV5-1; D uncertain. Sequenced input: peripheral blood. This TCR came from a human donor in a cohort sampled during active COVID-19. The CDR3 loop is CASSLASRERPTEAFF. DNA for the CDR3: TGCGCCAGCAGCTTGGCTTCGAGGGAACGGCCTACCGAAGCTTTCTTT.